A single T cell receptor beta chain is shown here with its context. Its target is not known. V gave up 6 bases and J gave up 1 base; unmatched junction bases: 4. The CDR3 spans 17 residues. The germline gives CDR1 SEHNR, CDR2 FQNEAQ (reference sequence). The sample comes from a study of CD8 T cells in ankylosing spondylitis. Study results and caveats: There were earlier reports of some motif variants in reactive arthritis synovial fluid and blood. There was a TCR beta motif, made of several highly homologous variants, that appeared characteristic of ankylosing spondylitis blood. A CD8+ phenotype characterized the disease-linked clones, which were relatively rare in peripheral blood. Reported data indicate significant enrichment of disease-linked clones within matched ankylosing spondylitis synovial fluid.

In making TCR beta libraries, quantitative 5'-RACE with molecular barcodes was used. TCRdb reanalysed the 5' RACE reads using MiXCR and keeps one entry per CDR3 protein. The table records about 440,000 distinct CDR3 sequences, about 15% of them present only once. This chain connects TRBV7-9 to TRBJ2-2; TRBD2 agrees at 14 bases. This TCR was sampled from a male donor with ankylosing spondylitis. Input material: blood, either unsorted or a sorted T cell fraction (not recorded which). The CDR3 sequence: CASSTGLAGGNTGELFF. CDR3 in DNA: TGTGCCAGCAGTACCGGACTAGCGGGAGGGAACACCGGGGAGCTGTTTTTT.